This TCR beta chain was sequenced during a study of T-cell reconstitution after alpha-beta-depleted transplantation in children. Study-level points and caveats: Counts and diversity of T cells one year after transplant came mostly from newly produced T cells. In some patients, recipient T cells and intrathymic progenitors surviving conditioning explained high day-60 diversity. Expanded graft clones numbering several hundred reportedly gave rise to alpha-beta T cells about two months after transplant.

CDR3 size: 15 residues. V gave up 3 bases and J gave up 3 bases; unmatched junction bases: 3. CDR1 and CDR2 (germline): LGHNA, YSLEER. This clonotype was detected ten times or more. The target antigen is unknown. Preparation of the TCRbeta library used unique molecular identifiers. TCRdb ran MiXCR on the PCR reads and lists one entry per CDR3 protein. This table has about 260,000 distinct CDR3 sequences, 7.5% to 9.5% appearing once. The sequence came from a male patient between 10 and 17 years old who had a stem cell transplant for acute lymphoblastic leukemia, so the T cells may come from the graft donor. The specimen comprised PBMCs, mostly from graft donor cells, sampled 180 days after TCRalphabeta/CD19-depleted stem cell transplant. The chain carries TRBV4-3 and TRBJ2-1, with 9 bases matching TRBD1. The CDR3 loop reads CASSQGQGDYNEQFF. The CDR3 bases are TGCGCCAGCAGCCAGGGACAGGGTGACTACAATGAGCAGTTCTTC.